This T cell receptor (delta chain) was captured by sequencing in a study of human gamma delta and Vdelta1 T cells (dated by TCRdb to the late 2010s). For context, the study as a whole: In this study, the researchers looked at Delta One T cells, which are Vd1+ gamma-delta T cells, to see how well they work as cytotoxic effectors against acute myeloid leukemia.

V is pared back by 0 bases and J by 0 bases, with 29 bases lying between the germline termini. Inclusive of the bounding cysteine and phenylalanine, the CDR3 is 22 residues long. The DNA shown is the 66-base CDR3, in frame from base 1. The germline V gene specifies TSWWSYY as CDR1 and QGS as CDR2. With respect to this clone: No antigen is known for it. There are no base qualities to consult, and no much larger clone falls within one base.

Receptor amplification or capture employed PCR. The run used an Illumina MiSeq. For TCRdb, the public reads were processed anew by CATT, and duplicate DNA sequences were folded into one row. The sample yields thousands of delta-chain clones; about two fifths were counted once. Roughly 5.9% of the sample goes to the ten largest clones. The study at large found these results: According to the report, Delta One T cells were polyclonal and showed broad cytotoxic targeting of acute myeloid leukemia.

The material sequenced was Vdelta1 gamma-delta T cells from blood grown in culture (DOT cells). What the cell subset or site label conveys for this sample: Delta One T cells, in vitro expanded/differentiated Vd1+ gamma-delta T cells. Rearrangement joined TRDV1 to TRDJ1; TRDD3 is a weak D gene call, 5 bases matching. The source of this sequence is a human donor in good health. The DNA reads TGTGCTCTTGGGGAACTAGCTCCATTACGTTCCGGCGCTGGGTCGTACACCGATAAACTCATCTTT. Translated, it gives CALGELAPLRSGAGSYTDKLIF.